This TCR beta chain was documented in a study of blood T cell repertoires in COVID-19. Generated by immunoSEQ multiplex PCR, the TCRdb table keeps only in-frame clones and is missing some. Seen here are a few hundred thousand clones, around nine tenths observed once, and the top ten hold roughly 6.2%. V was trimmed by 4 bases and J by 5 bases, leaving 12 bases between them. The CDR3 is 14 amino acids. In germline, CDR1 is KGHSH, CDR2 LQKENI. This chain links TRBV18 with TRBJ1-5, with D perhaps TRBD1 (5 bases). The TCR was taken from a man aged 55 to 70 who had recovered from COVID-19. The sample consisted of peripheral blood. The CDR3 loop is CASSQTPGDQPQHF. CDR3 DNA sequence: TGTGCCAGCTCACAAACCCCGGGGGATCAGCCCCAGCATTTT.